The 9 T cell receptor beta chains in this list originate from one sample, sequenced in a study of response to subunit inactivated influenza vaccine. TCRdb reprocessed the RT-PCR reads with MiXCR, giving one entry per CDR3 protein. The data show about 650,000 distinct CDR3 sequences, around 15% seen once. Sequences were derived from PBMCs from blood, sampled less than 15 days before vaccination. These receptors were taken from a man in his fifties or sixties who received an inactivated influenza vaccine.

This clonotype showed up just a few times. This sequence joins TRBV30 and TRBJ2-3, with D possibly matching TRBD1 (6 bases). From germline, CDR1 is GTSNPN and CDR2 SVGIG (reference sequence). The length of the CDR3 is 11 residues. Trimming removed 3 bases at V and 6 bases at J, with 7 bases between. The CDR3 bases are TGTGCCTGGAGGGGGGCGGATACGCAGTATTTT. Amino acid sequence: CAWRGADTQYF.

A few counts support this clonotype. The J gene is TRBJ2-5, the V gene TRBV20-1; 8 bases align to TRBD2. Per germline, CDR1 DFQATT and CDR2 SNEGSKA (reference sequence). This CDR3 comprises 14 residues. Germline trimming cut 6 bases from V and 5 bases from J; bases unmatched to any gene: 11. DNA of the CDR3: TGCAGTGCAAGGAGCGGGAGTTTTGCGGAGACCCAGTACTTC. This sequence encodes CSARSGSFAETQYF.

The chain employs TRBV6-5 and TRBJ1-2; D might be TRBD1 (6 bases). Trimming pared 2 bases from V and 5 bases from J, leaving 12 bases between. The germline V gene has CDR1 MNHEY and CDR2 SVGAGI. The CDR3 loop spans 14 amino acids. In DNA, the CDR3 is TGTGCCAGCAGTTACGACAGGATACTTTATGGCTACACCTTC. It yields the protein CASSYDRILYGYTF.

This clonotype was observed a few times. This chain joins TRBV29-1 and TRBJ2-7; D remains ambiguous. CDR3 size: 12 residues. Germline CDR1 is SQVTM and CDR2 is ANQGSEA. Deletions cut 6 bases from V and 2 bases from J, with 11 bases between. The CDR3 nucleotides are TGCAGCGTCCTAGGGAATACCTACGAGCAGTACTTC. Its protein product is CSVLGNTYEQYF.

The gene calls are TRBV4-3 and TRBJ2-7; TRBD1 might be the D (6 bases). The germline V gene has CDR1 LGHNA and CDR2 YSLEER. The CDR3 contains 15 residues. V was shortened by 1 base and J by 0 bases, with 10 bases between the two germline ends. CDR3 region: CASSQGQETSYEQYF. DNA for the CDR3: TGCGCCAGCAGCCAAGGACAGGAGACCTCCTACGAGCAGTACTTC.

This clonotype was detected a few times. This chain connects TRBV20-1 to TRBJ2-1; the match to TRBD2 covers 7 bases. CDR1 is DFQATT, CDR2 SNEGSKA, per germline (reference sequence). Trimming removed 3 bases from V and 3 bases from J; junction bases left unmatched: 11. The CDR3 extends over 16 amino acids. The CDR3 bases are TGCAGTGCTAGGGCTACAACTAGCGCGTTCTACAATGAGCAGTTCTTC. Encoded protein: CSARATTSAFYNEQFF.

V is TRBV6-2 or TRBV6-3 and J is TRBJ2-1; no clear D. From germline, CDR1 is MNHEY and CDR2 SVGEGT. V lost 7 bases to trimming and J lost 0 bases, with 10 bases between them. The CDR3 covers 14 residues. Written as DNA, the CDR3 is TGTGCCAGCATGGGCACAAACTCCTACAATGAGCAGTTCTTC. Protein: CASMGTNSYNEQFF.

This clonotype came up a few times. DNA of the CDR3: TGTGCCAGCTTCCCCCACTCTGGGGCCAACGTCCTGACTTTC. This gives the protein CASFPHSGANVLTF. The V and J genes are TRBV28 and TRBJ2-6, with D uncertain. The CDR3 runs to 14 residues. CDR1 MDHEN and CDR2 SYDVKM come from the germline V gene. Trimming removed 8 bases at V and 0 bases at J, with 8 bases between.

The chain carries TRBV7-3 and TRBJ2-1; a possible D gene is TRBD2 (5 bases). Germline V lookup: CDR1 SGHTA, CDR2 FQGTGA. Trimming shortened V by 2 bases and J by 2 bases, and 10 bases separated the two germline ends. This CDR3 is 15 amino acids long. CDR3 coding DNA: TGTGCCAGCAGCTTACAGCGGAGCACCTACAATGAGCAGTTCTTC. Translating it yields CASSLQRSTYNEQFF. The whole variable domain, filled in from reference TRBV7-3 and TRBJ2-1, reads GAGVSQTPSNKVTEKGKYVELRCDPISGHTALYWYRQSLGQGPEFLIYFQGTGAADDSGLPNDRFFAVRPEGSVSTLKIQRTERGDSAVYLCASSLQRSTYNEQFFGPGTRLTVL.